The subject of this entry is one TCR beta chain. The sample is drawn from a study of human T cells and chemical hapten exposure. Study-level information: Per-sample TCR yield variability stemmed mainly from small pooled library volume differences.

One entry per CDR3 protein, called by TCRdb with MiXCR from the RACE reads. The data contain more than 80,000 distinct CDR3 sequences, under 11% of them singletons. Time point: patch test 2, 6 weeks after DPC sensitization. Treatment in this sample: therapeutic diphenylcyclopropenone sensitization with weekly scalp DPC. Each patch-test visit's blood sample preceded patch application. The CDR3 is 13 residues long. V was shortened by 8 bases and J by 5 bases, with 12 bases between the two germline ends. Germline V CDR1 and CDR2: MNHEY, SMNVEV (reference sequence). Sequencing used whole blood, obtained in connection with sensitization to the hapten diphenylcyclopropenone (DPC). The clonotype comes from a woman aged 45-60 years with alopecia areata. Some clones in this sample may be carry-over from other donors' samples. The chain uses TRBV27 and TRBJ2-2; D is ambiguous. The CDR3 DNA reads as TGTGCCAGCGCTTGGAGTCGGACCGGGGAGCTGTTTTTT. It encodes CASAWSRTGELFF.